This TCR beta chain was identified in a study of OX40 agonist ivuxolimab in advanced cancers. Describing the broader study: The costimulatory receptor OX40 (CD134) was targeted by ivuxolimab, a fully human IgG2 agonistic monoclonal antibody. Intravenous ivuxolimab was administered to patients every 2 weeks at six dose levels: 0.01, 0.1, 0.3, 1.5, 3 and 10 mg/kg. Of the approximately 50 dose-escalation patients, hepatocellular carcinoma was present in 19, melanoma in around 15, renal cell carcinoma in 9 and head and neck cancer in 9. The dose-escalation cohort was 82.7% male with a mean age of roughly 60 years, ranging from roughly 23 to 80. Prior anti-PD-1, anti-PD-L1 or anti-CTLA-4 therapy was permitted, and roughly two fifths of dose-escalation patients had received checkpoint inhibitors. Partial responses were achieved by three dose-escalation patients, of whom one had hepatocellular carcinoma and two had cutaneous melanoma. Peripheral TCRbeta sequencing aimed to test whether ivuxolimab altered TCR sequence diversity and caused clonal T-cell expansion. The paper reports the monotherapy dose-escalation portion (N of about 51 patients) of the phase I ivuxolimab trial.

Points the paper makes about the study in general: Which antigens the clonally expanded peripheral T cells were specific for was not determined. Low levels of normalized T-cell clonal expansion were also seen in some nonresponding patients. After ivuxolimab, expanded clones were on average more numerous among CD8+ T cells than among CD4+ T cells. Clonal expansion of both CD4+ and CD8+ blood T cells was observed from baseline to week 6 at doses 0.1 to 3.0 mg/kg. In the 0.1-3.0 mg/kg groups, partial responders were among the patients with the lowest normalized peripheral clonal expansion, particularly in CD8+ T cells.

Genomic DNA was extracted from sorted cells for sequencing of the TCRbeta CDR3 region. TCRbeta CDR3 regions were sequenced using the immunoSEQ Assay. In TCRdb, the immuneACCESS table is reduced to in-frame sequences with V and J assigned. These tables do not hold every clone; where another copy was compared, an unresolved V gene accounts for under half, and the others remain unexplained. This sample is represented by tens of thousands of clones; approximately 90% of them were singletons. Of the sample, 12% falls within the top ten clones. Per the germline V gene (reference sequence), LNHDA is the CDR1 and SQIVND is the CDR2. Including cysteine and phenylalanine, the CDR3 has 15 amino acids. Only the CDR3 DNA is retained, 45 bases long and in frame from the first base. Trimming costs V 1 base and J 2 bases, and their ends lie 9 bases apart. This clone occurred a few times. Its antigen remains undetermined. The input lacks base qualities; no much larger clone sits a single base away.

The trial excluded patients who had a history of autoimmune disease or were on systemic immunosuppression. Peripheral blood for TCR sequencing was drawn from every dose cohort at baseline, at cycle 4 day 1 and at cycle 7 day 1. The samples were drawn from a first-in-human, open-label, multicenter phase I dose-escalation trial of ivuxolimab. Adults with locally advanced or metastatic melanoma, renal cell carcinoma, hepatocellular carcinoma or head and neck squamous cell carcinoma were enrolled in the trial. Before TCR sequencing, CD4+ T cells and CD8+ T cells were sorted from peripheral blood as separate populations.

This TCR was sampled from an adult with an advanced solid tumor such as melanoma, head and neck, liver or kidney cancer. Here the sequenced sample was CD4+ or CD8+ T cells sorted from blood, taken in a trial of the OX40 agonist ivuxolimab. The rearranged chain carries TRBV19 and TRBJ2-1; the D gene identity is not certain. Read as DNA, the sequence is TGTGCCAGTAGTATAGGAACAGAACCCTACAATGAGCAGTTCTTC. It is translated as CASSIGTEPYNEQFF.